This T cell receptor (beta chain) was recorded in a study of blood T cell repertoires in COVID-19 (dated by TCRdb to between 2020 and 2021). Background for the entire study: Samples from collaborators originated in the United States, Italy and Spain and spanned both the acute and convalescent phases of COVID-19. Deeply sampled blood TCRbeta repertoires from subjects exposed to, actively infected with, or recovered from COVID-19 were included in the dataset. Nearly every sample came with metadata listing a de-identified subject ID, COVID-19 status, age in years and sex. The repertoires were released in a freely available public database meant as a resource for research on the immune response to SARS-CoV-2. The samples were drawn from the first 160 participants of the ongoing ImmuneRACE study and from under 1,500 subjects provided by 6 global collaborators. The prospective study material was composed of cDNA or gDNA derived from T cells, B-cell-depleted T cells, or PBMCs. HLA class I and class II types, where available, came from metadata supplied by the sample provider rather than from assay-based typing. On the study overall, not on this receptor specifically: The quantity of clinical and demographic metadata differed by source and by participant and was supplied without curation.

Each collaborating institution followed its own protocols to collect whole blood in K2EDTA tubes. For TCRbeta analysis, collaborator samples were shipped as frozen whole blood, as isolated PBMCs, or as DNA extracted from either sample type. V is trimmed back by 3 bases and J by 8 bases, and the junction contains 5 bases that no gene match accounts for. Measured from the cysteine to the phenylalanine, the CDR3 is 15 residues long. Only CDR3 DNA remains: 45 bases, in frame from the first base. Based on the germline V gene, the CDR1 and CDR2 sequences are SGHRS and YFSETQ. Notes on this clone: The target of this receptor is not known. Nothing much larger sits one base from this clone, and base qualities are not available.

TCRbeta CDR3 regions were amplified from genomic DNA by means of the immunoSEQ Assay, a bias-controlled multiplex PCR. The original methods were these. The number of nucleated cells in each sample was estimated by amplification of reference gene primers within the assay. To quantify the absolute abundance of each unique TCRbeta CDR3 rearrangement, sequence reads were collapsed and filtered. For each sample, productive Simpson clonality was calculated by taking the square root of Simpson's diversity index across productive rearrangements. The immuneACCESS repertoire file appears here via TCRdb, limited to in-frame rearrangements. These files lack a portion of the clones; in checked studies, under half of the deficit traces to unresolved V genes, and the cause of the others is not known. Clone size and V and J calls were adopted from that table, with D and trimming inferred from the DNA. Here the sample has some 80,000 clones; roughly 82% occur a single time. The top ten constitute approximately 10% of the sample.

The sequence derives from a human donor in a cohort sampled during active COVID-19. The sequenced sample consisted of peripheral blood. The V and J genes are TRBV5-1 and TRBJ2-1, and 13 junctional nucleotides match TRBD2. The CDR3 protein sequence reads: CASSSGTSGVDEQFF. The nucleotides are TGCGCCAGCAGCTCCGGGACTAGCGGGGTTGATGAGCAGTTCTTC.